The T cell receptor (beta chain) under discussion was sequenced for a study of T-cell memory formation after mild COVID-19. TCRdb used MiXCR to reprocess the 5' RACE reads, holding one entry per CDR3 protein. The sample contains around 320,000 distinct CDR3 sequences, around 19% of which appear only once. V shed 1 base, J shed 5 bases, and the junction held 5 bases outside the gene matches. Germline V lookup: CDR1 SGHTS, CDR2 YDEGEE. CDR3 length: 14 residues. The chain links TRBV5-8 to TRBJ1-2, with 7 bases that match TRBD1. This TCR was sampled from a man younger than 30 who had mild COVID-19 (a few samples of this study predate the infection). Cell type and time point are not known. What was sequenced was PBMCs or a T cell subset sorted from them (not recorded which). The chain's CDR3 is CASSLRGLKYGYTF. The CDR3 coding sequence is TGTGCCAGCAGCTTGAGGGGGCTCAAGTATGGCTACACCTTC.